This entry describes one T cell receptor beta chain. The sample is drawn from a study of response to subunit inactivated influenza vaccine. Germline CDR1 SGDLS, CDR2 YYNGEE. There are 16 residues in the CDR3. V was pared by 0 bases and J by 9 bases, with 4 bases of the junction left unmatched. One entry per CDR3 protein, called by TCRdb with MiXCR from the RT-PCR reads. The data show over 650,000 distinct CDR3 sequences, under 20% seen once. The chain recombines TRBV9 with TRBJ2-1; the match to TRBD2 covers 15 bases. This specimen consisted of PBMCs from blood, obtained 5 to 6 days after vaccination. The source of this sequence is a man aged 45 to 65 who received an inactivated influenza vaccine. CDR3 sequence reads: CASSVGGLAGGSEQFF. As DNA, the CDR3 is TGTGCCAGCAGCGTAGGGGGACTAGCGGGGGGTAGTGAGCAGTTCTTC.